The entry that follows covers one T cell receptor beta chain sequence. The antigen remains unidentified. This sample stems from a study of PD-1 blockade in classical Hodgkin lymphoma. Following autologous stem cell transplantation, relapse occurred in every patient, and exposure to brentuximab vedotin varied. Germline V CDR1 and CDR2: SGHAT, FQNNGV. The CDR3 is made up of 13 amino acids. Trimming at V came to 5 bases and at J to 6 bases, leaving 4 bases not matched to a gene. General study results and limits: Relative to healthy donors, newly diagnosed patients reportedly had lower baseline TCR diversity, which was reported as lower still in relapsed/refractory patients.

Only in-frame clones appear in the TCRdb table, and some are missing; sequencing was by immunoSEQ multiplex PCR. The sample includes fewer than 100,000 clones, around 90% of them seen just once. The V and J genes are TRBV11-2 and TRBJ1-5, with TRBD1 matching 7 bases. This specimen consisted of peripheral blood mononuclear cells (PBMCs), obtained at baseline. The clonotype comes from a human donor with classical Hodgkin lymphoma. The chain's CDR3 is CASSPRGAQPQHF. The CDR3 bases are TGTGCCAGCAGCCCCAGGGGGGCTCAGCCCCAGCATTTT. Variable domain in full (rest from reference TRBV11-2 and TRBJ1-5): EAGVAQSPRYKIIEKRQSVAFWCNPISGHATLYWYQQILGQGPKLLIQFQNNGVVDDSQLPKDRFSAERLKGVDSTLKIQPAKLEDSAVYLCASSPRGAQPQHFGDGTRLSIL.